These 20 T cell receptor beta chains were all obtained from the same sample, sequenced in a study of blood T cell repertoires in COVID-19. Repertoires were generated with immunoSEQ multiplex PCR, while TCRdb's copy carries only in-frame clones and drops some. The sample has more than 60,000 clones; 80% to 90% are singletons. Sequenced material: peripheral blood. The receptors were gathered from a man in his fifties or sixties with acute or convalescent COVID-19.

The chain employs TRBV6-1 and TRBJ1-4, with D perhaps TRBD1 (6 bases). V lost 1 base to trimming and J lost 11 bases, with 14 bases between them. Germline V gives CDR1 MNHNS, CDR2 SASEGT. The length of the CDR3 is 14 residues. The DNA of the CDR3 is TGTGCCAGCAGTGAAGATCGGGGACAAGGTAAACTGTTTTTT. Translation: CASSEDRGQGKLFF.

In DNA form, the CDR3 reads TGTGCCAGCAGCTATGGGACAGACTATAATTCACCCCTCCACTTT. Translated: CASSYGTDYNSPLHF. The V and J genes are TRBV7-6 and TRBJ1-6; 7 bases line up with TRBD1. The V segment lost 4 bases and the J segment 3 bases; nucleotides outside the gene matches: 3. The CDR3 contains 15 residues. The V gene's germline CDR1 is SGHVS and CDR2 FNYEAQ.

The CDR3 DNA follows: TGTGCCAGCAGCAAAAGGAGGGGCCTCTACAATGAGCAGTTCTTC. The encoded protein is CASSKRRGLYNEQFF. The chain combines TRBV21-1 with TRBJ2-1; the table names TRBD2, a call not compared with the DNA. TRBV21-1 is reported as a pseudogene. This CDR3 region has 15 residues.

The chain links TRBV2 to TRBJ1-2; D is ambiguous. The CDR3 covers 12 residues. V lost 7 bases to trimming and J lost 2 bases, with 8 bases between them. Germline CDR1 is SNHLY and CDR2 is FYNNEI. CDR3 protein: CASTERNYGYTF. CDR3 bases: TGTGCCAGCACGGAGCGGAACTATGGCTACACCTTC.

In the case of this clone: This CDR3 is also generated by other DNA sequences in the sample. This chain uses TRBV9 with TRBJ2-1; TRBD2 aligns across 9 bases. Germline V gene lookup returns CDR1 SGDLS and CDR2 YYNGEE. Trimming removed 1 base from V and 4 bases from J; junction bases left unmatched: 0. The CDR3 extends over 14 amino acids. The CDR3 bases are TGTGCCAGCAGCGTACTAGCGGGGTACAATGAGCAGTTCTTC. Translated, it gives CASSVLAGYNEQFF.

The chain recombines TRBV4-3 with TRBJ1-1; 8 bases fit TRBD1. The trim removed 4 bases at V and 0 bases at J, leaving 4 bases unmatched. This CDR3 spans 15 amino acids. Germline V lookup: CDR1 LGHNA, CDR2 YSLEER. CDR3 residues: CASSLGQGLNTEAFF. In nucleotides, the CDR3 is TGCGCCAGCAGCCTCGGACAGGGTCTGAACACTGAAGCTTTCTTT.

The chain links TRBV16 to TRBJ1-2, with D tentatively TRBD1 (6 bases). V dropped 0 bases and J dropped 8 bases, with 10 bases sitting between them. The germline V gene encodes CDR1 KGHSY and CDR2 FQNENV. The CDR3 has 13 amino acids. CDR3 residues: CASSQSTGPGYTF. CDR3 coding DNA: TGTGCCAGCAGCCAATCAACAGGGCCCGGCTACACCTTC.

The rearrangement uses TRBV14 and TRBJ2-7; TRBD1 might be the D (6 bases). The CDR3 runs 16 residues. Between the trimmed V and J ends, which lost 0 bases and 2 bases, there was a span of 14 bases. Germline loops: CDR1 SGHDN, CDR2 FVKESK. In DNA, the CDR3 is TGTGCCAGCAGCCAAGATCTTCGGCCAGGGGCCTACGAGCAGTACTTC. Protein: CASSQDLRPGAYEQYF. Variable domain in full (rest from reference TRBV14 and TRBJ2-7): EAGVTQFPSHSVIEKGQTVTLRCDPISGHDNLYWYRRVMGKEIKFLLHFVKESKQDESGMPNNRFLAERTGGTYSTLKVQPAELEDSGVYFCASSQDLRPGAYEQYFGPGTRLTVT.

The gene calls are TRBV29-1 and TRBJ1-1, with TRBD1 matching 7 bases. J was trimmed by 3 bases and V by 6 bases; bases with no gene match: 4. The CDR3 is made up of 12 amino acids. CDR1 SQVTM and CDR2 ANQGSEA come from the germline V gene. The CDR3 nucleotides read TGCAGCGTCGCACAGGGGTACACTGAAGCTTTCTTT. Its protein is CSVAQGYTEAFF.

CDR3 bases: TGTGCCAGCAGTGAATTGGACAGCCATGCGCAGTATTTT. It yields the protein CASSELDSHAQYF. The chain links TRBV6-1 to TRBJ2-3, with D tentatively TRBD1 (6 bases). The germline CDR1 and CDR2 sequences are MNHNS and SASEGT. V lost 2 bases and J lost 10, with 13 bases in between. This CDR3 has 13 amino acids.

This chain links TRBV19 with TRBJ2-1; D is possibly TRBD2 (6 bases). This CDR3 is built from 15 residues. V shed 3 bases and J shed 4 bases, with 13 bases lying between them. Germline-derived CDR1 and CDR2 are LNHDA and SQIVND (reference sequence). The CDR3 DNA sequence: TGTGCCAGTAGTATGGAGGGTTCTTTATACAATGAGCAGTTCTTC. Its protein product is CASSMEGSLYNEQFF.

The chain combines TRBV18 with TRBJ2-7; 9 bases map to TRBD1. The germline V gene encodes CDR1 KGHSH and CDR2 LQKENI. The CDR3 extends over 15 amino acids. The V segment lost 5 bases and the J segment 3 bases; nucleotides outside the gene matches: 8. For the CDR3, the DNA is TGTGCCAGCTCAGGGGGACAGGGTCGCTTCTACGAGCAGTACTTC. Translated, it gives CASSGGQGRFYEQYF.

The rearrangement uses TRBV5-1 and TRBJ2-7; D ambiguous. Per germline, CDR1 SGHRS and CDR2 YFSETQ. The V gene lost 0 bases and the J gene lost 7 bases, with 14 bases spanning the gap. The CDR3 runs to 14 residues. The DNA of the CDR3 is TGCGCCAGCAGCTTGGGACGGATCTACGGGGAGCAGTACTTC. Protein: CASSLGRIYGEQYF.

The chain carries TRBV12-3 or TRBV12-4 and TRBJ1-2; possibly TRBD1 for D (6 bases). V shed 7 bases and J shed 6 bases, with 15 bases lying between them. The CDR3 totals 13 residues. As DNA, the CDR3 is TGTGCCAGCACCCAAGGGTCAGGGGATGGCTACACCTTC. It yields the protein CASTQGSGDGYTF.

A note on this clone: Its ends do not fully match the called genes, so a read error is possible. The rearrangement uses TRBV11-2 and TRBJ2-7, with 14 nucleotides matching TRBD2. The CDR3 totals 14 residues. Germline loops: CDR1 SGHAT, CDR2 FQNNGV. The CDR3 DNA follows: TGTGCCAGCAGCCCAGGACTAGCGGGGGGCGCGTCTCACTTC. The encoded protein is CASSPGLAGGASHF.

This chain joins TRBV7-2 and TRBJ2-7, with D perhaps TRBD1 (6 bases). Germline CDR1 and CDR2: SGHTA and FQGNSA. This CDR3 region has 14 residues. V dropped 1 base and J dropped 2 bases, with 9 bases sitting between them. The CDR3 loop reads CASSLGQDPYEQYF. Written as DNA, the CDR3 is TGTGCCAGCAGCTTAGGACAGGACCCCTACGAGCAGTACTTC.

V gene TRBV27 combines with J gene TRBJ1-2, with 7 bases matching TRBD1. Germline loops: CDR1 MNHEY, CDR2 SMNVEV (reference sequence). The CDR3 totals 14 residues. V gave up 4 bases and J gave up 6 bases; unmatched junction bases: 8. The CDR3 loop is CASSWAGGGDGYTF. The CDR3 nucleotides read TGTGCCAGCAGTTGGGCAGGGGGTGGAGATGGCTACACCTTC.

This sequence joins TRBV3-1 (or the pseudogene TRBV3-2) and TRBJ2-3; TRBD2 is a possible D gene (6 bases). This CDR3 is 18 amino acids long. The germline CDR1 and CDR2 sequences are LGHDT and YNNKEL (reference sequence). V lost 4 bases, J lost 2 bases, and 22 bases lay in between. DNA of the CDR3: TGTGCCAGCAGCCCCAAGGGCCTAACTAGCTACGACACAGATACGCAGTATTTT. As protein: CASSPKGLTSYDTDTQYF.

This chain links TRBV30 with TRBJ2-5; 9 nucleotides agree with TRBD1. V was pared by 2 bases and J by 5 bases, with 6 bases of the junction left unmatched. Germline CDR1 reads GTSNPN; CDR2 reads SVGIG (reference sequence). This CDR3 has 14 residues. The CDR3 protein is CAWSRDRGIETQYF. The CDR3 DNA reads as TGTGCCTGGAGTAGAGACAGGGGGATTGAGACCCAGTACTTC.

The V gene is TRBV15, the J gene TRBJ1-1; 8 bases are a match to TRBD1. CDR3 length: 17 amino acids. Trimming cost V 0 bases and J 1 base; bases outside gene matches: 7. Germline V lookup: CDR1 LNHNV, CDR2 YYDKDF (reference sequence). The CDR3 DNA is TGTGCCACCAGCAGAGATGGAGGACAGGGCGAGAACACTGAAGCTTTCTTT. It codes for CATSRDGGQGENTEAFF.